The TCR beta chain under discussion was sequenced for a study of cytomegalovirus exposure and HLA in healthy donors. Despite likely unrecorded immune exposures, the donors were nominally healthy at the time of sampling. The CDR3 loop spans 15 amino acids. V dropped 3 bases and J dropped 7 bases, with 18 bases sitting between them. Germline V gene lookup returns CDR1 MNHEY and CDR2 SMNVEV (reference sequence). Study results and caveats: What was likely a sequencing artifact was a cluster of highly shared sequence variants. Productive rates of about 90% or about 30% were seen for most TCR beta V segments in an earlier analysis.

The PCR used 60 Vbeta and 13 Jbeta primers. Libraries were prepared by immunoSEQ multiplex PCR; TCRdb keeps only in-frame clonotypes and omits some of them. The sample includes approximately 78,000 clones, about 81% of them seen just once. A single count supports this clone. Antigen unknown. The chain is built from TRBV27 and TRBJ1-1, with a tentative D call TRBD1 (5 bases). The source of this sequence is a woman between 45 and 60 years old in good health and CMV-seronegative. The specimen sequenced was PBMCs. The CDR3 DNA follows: TGTGCCAGCAGTTTCGTTAGAGTGTCAGACAGTGAAGCTTTCTTT. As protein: CASSFVRVSDSEAFF.